One and the same sample provided the 20 T cell receptor beta chains below, sequenced in a study of blood T cell repertoires in COVID-19. Data came from immunoSEQ multiplex PCR; TCRdb stores just in-frame clones and leaves some out. The sample includes roughly 180,000 clones, roughly four fifths of them seen just once. Sequenced material: PBMCs or T cells enriched from blood (not recorded which). These receptors were obtained from a man aged 50 or older who had recovered from COVID-19.

This chain connects TRBV28 to TRBJ2-2; a possible D gene is TRBD2 (5 bases). Germline lookup yields CDR1 MDHEN and CDR2 SYDVKM. Trimming pared 10 bases from V and 6 bases from J, leaving 12 bases between. The CDR3 spans 12 residues. The CDR3 sequence: CATRAGPGELFF. The CDR3 region has the DNA TGTGCCACCCGGGCGGGCCCCGGGGAGCTGTTTTTT.

The chain employs TRBV27 and TRBJ1-1; TRBD1 might be the D (5 bases). CDR1 and CDR2 from the germline V gene are MNHEY and SMNVEV (reference sequence). The CDR3 has 14 residues. The V end was cut by 6 bases, the J end by 0 bases, with 11 bases between. CDR3 protein: CASSPGLMNTEAFF. CDR3 in DNA: TGTGCCAGCAGCCCAGGGTTGATGAACACTGAAGCTTTCTTT.

J is TRBJ2-3 and V is TRBV7-9; 8 positions match TRBD2. The CDR3 contains 17 residues. Germline V gene sequence: CDR1 SEHNR, CDR2 FQNEAQ (reference sequence). J lost 1 base, V lost 0 bases, and 6 bases had no gene match. CDR3 amino acids: CASSLAGAGGRTDTQYF. DNA of the CDR3: TGTGCCAGCAGCTTAGCGGGGGCGGGGGGCCGCACAGATACGCAGTATTTT.

This clone was counted only a few times. This rearrangement joins TRBV28 to TRBJ2-3, with D perhaps TRBD2 (5 bases). The CDR3 runs 15 residues. V lost 3 bases to trimming and J lost 0 bases, with 10 bases between them. From germline, CDR1 is MDHEN and CDR2 SYDVKM. DNA of the CDR3: TGTGCCAGCAGTTTGGCGGGTTCTAGCACAGATACGCAGTATTTT. Protein product: CASSLAGSSTDTQYF.

This chain links TRBV11-3 with TRBJ2-1; D might be TRBD1 (6 bases). This CDR3 has 15 amino acids. Per germline, CDR1 SGHNT and CDR2 YENEEA. The V and J ends lost 2 bases and 5 bases respectively, with 13 bases between them. The CDR3 spells CASSLTGTGHNEQFF. CDR3 nucleotides: TGTGCCAGCAGCTTAACAGGGACCGGCCACAATGAGCAGTTCTTC.

The chain has TRBV12-3 or TRBV12-4 and TRBJ2-7; D is perhaps TRBD1 (5 bases). This CDR3 spans 13 amino acids. The V and J ends lost 1 base and 6 bases respectively, with 10 bases between them. CDR3 in amino acids: CASSLGGGGEQYF. The CDR3 DNA sequence: TGTGCCAGCAGTTTAGGGGGCGGTGGCGAGCAGTACTTC.

V and J are TRBV28 and TRBJ1-2; possible D gene TRBD1, 5 bases. From germline, CDR1 is MDHEN and CDR2 SYDVKM. The CDR3 totals 14 residues. V lost 2 bases to trimming and J lost 5 bases, with 12 bases between them. The CDR3 reads CASSLMAGKYGYTF. In DNA, the CDR3 is TGTGCCAGCAGTTTAATGGCAGGGAAGTATGGCTACACCTTC.

The chain combines TRBV4-2 with TRBJ1-1; no definite D call. The germline CDR1 and CDR2 sequences are LGHNA and YNFKEQ. CDR3 length: 15 residues. With 6 bases removed from V and 1 base from J, the gap between germline ends came to 15 bases. CDR3 sequence (DNA): TGTGCCAGCAGATTAGCGGCACAAGAGAACACTGAAGCTTTCTTT. Protein product: CASRLAAQENTEAFF.

V is TRBV7-9 and J is TRBJ2-7; 12 positions agree with TRBD2. CDR3 length: 14 residues. Trimming at V came to 2 bases and at J to 5 bases, leaving 1 base not matched to a gene. Germline values: CDR1 SEHNR, CDR2 FQNEAQ (reference sequence). CDR3 in DNA: TGTGCCAGCAGCTTACTAGCGGGGGGGCACGAGCAGTACTTC. Protein: CASSLLAGGHEQYF. The full variable domain, its missing parts supplied by reference TRBV7-9 and TRBJ2-7, is DTGVSQNPRHKITKRGQNVTFRCDPISEHNRLYWYRQTLGQGPEFLTYFQNEAQLEKSRLLSDRFSAERPKGSFSTLEIQRTEQGDSAMYLCASSLLAGGHEQYFGPGTRLTVT.

The chain combines TRBV28 with TRBJ1-4; TRBD1 is a possible D gene (5 bases). The ends were cut back, 4 bases at V and 0 bases at J, with 15 bases in the middle. This CDR3 region has 17 residues. Germline V gene lookup returns CDR1 MDHEN and CDR2 SYDVKM. CDR3 nucleotide sequence: TGTGCCAGCAGTTCCCCCCAAGCGACAGCAACTAATGAAAAACTGTTTTTT. It yields the protein CASSSPQATATNEKLFF.

The gene calls are TRBV27 and TRBJ1-2; 7 positions agree with TRBD1. V trimming: 2 bases; J trimming: 1 base; junction bases outside the gene matches: 10. Germline-derived CDR1 and CDR2 are MNHEY and SMNVEV (reference sequence). The CDR3 has 17 amino acids. For the CDR3, the DNA is TGTGCCAGCAGTTTACGCGGCTCGGGACAGTATAACTATGGCTACACCTTC. Protein: CASSLRGSGQYNYGYTF.

This clone was seen once. The CDR3 protein is CASSIRVNTEAFF. DNA for the CDR3: TGTGCCAGCAGCATCCGAGTGAACACTGAAGCTTTCTTT. The V and J genes are TRBV13 and TRBJ1-1; D remains ambiguous. The V and J ends lost 5 bases and 0 bases respectively, with 7 bases between them. The germline CDR1 and CDR2 sequences are PRHDT and FYEKMQ (reference sequence). The CDR3 has 13 residues.

This chain uses TRBV19 with TRBJ2-5, with 8 bases aligning to TRBD2. CDR1 and CDR2 (germline): LNHDA, SQIVND (reference sequence). J was trimmed by 0 bases and V by 6 bases; bases with no gene match: 9. This CDR3 has 16 amino acids. The CDR3 coding sequence is TGTGCCAGTAGCCACCTAGCGGGCCCTAACCAAGAGACCCAGTACTTC. This codes for CASSHLAGPNQETQYF.

The rearrangement joins TRBV6-5 to TRBJ1-1; 7 nucleotides agree with TRBD1. There are 14 residues in the CDR3. Germline lookup yields CDR1 MNHEY and CDR2 SVGAGI. The trim removed 7 bases at V and 7 bases at J, leaving 12 bases unmatched. The CDR3 DNA is TGTGCCAGCAAGGGTACAGGGGACGTTCTTGAAGCTTTCTTT. The encoded protein is CASKGTGDVLEAFF.

J is TRBJ1-4 and V is TRBV10-3, with D possibly TRBD1 on 6 matching bases. The ends were cut back, 2 bases at V and 5 bases at J, with 21 bases in the middle. Germline assignment: CDR1 ENHRY and CDR2 SYGVKD. CDR3 length: 18 amino acids. DNA for the CDR3: TGTGCCATCAGTGAGGGCAGGGGCGTTCCTCAGGGGAATGAAAAACTGTTTTTT. This translates into CAISEGRGVPQGNEKLFF.

This chain uses TRBV19 with TRBJ1-5; D is possibly TRBD1 (5 bases). The germline V gene has CDR1 LNHDA and CDR2 SQIVND (reference sequence). Trimming cost V 8 bases and J 6 bases, with 20 bases left between them. The CDR3 contains 15 residues. CDR3 DNA: TGTGCCAGTCGCAGGACCAGGGCTCAAGGTCAGCCCCAGCATTTT. Translating gives CASRRTRAQGQPQHF.

This clone was counted a single time. The chain links TRBV10-1 to TRBJ2-7; 8 nucleotides align to TRBD1. The CDR3 covers 14 residues. V shed 4 bases and J 2 bases; nucleotides not matched to a gene: 4. Germline V gene lookup returns CDR1 WNHNN and CDR2 SYGVQD (reference sequence). The CDR3 region has the DNA TGCGCCAGCAGTGGGACAGGGCCCCCCTACGAGCAGTACTTC. This codes for CASSGTGPPYEQYF.

This rearrangement joins TRBV12-3 or TRBV12-4 to TRBJ1-2, with TRBD1 identical over 9 bases. V was clipped by 5 bases and J by 6 bases; unmatched bases: 4. CDR3 size: 13 residues. The CDR3 bases are TGTGCCAGCAGTCGCGGACAGGGGAATGGCTACACCTTC. Its protein product is CASSRGQGNGYTF.

A few counts support this clone. The chain carries TRBV19 and TRBJ2-3; a weak D match, TRBD1 (6 bases). This CDR3 is 16 amino acids long. V shed 1 base and J shed 5 bases, with 16 bases lying between them. Per germline, CDR1 LNHDA and CDR2 SQIVND (reference sequence). CDR3 residues: CASSIAFEGVGDTQYF. The CDR3 DNA follows: TGTGCCAGTAGTATAGCGTTCGAGGGGGTCGGAGATACGCAGTATTTT.

The chain is built from TRBV7-2 and TRBJ2-2; 14 nucleotides match TRBD2. The CDR3 totals 17 residues. Germline trimming cut 3 bases from V and 7 bases from J; bases unmatched to any gene: 7. Germline loops: CDR1 SGHTA, CDR2 FQGNSA. The CDR3 is CASSFRLAGGRGGELFF. CDR3 nucleotides: TGTGCCAGCAGCTTCAGACTAGCGGGAGGGCGTGGCGGGGAGCTGTTTTTT.